This TCR beta chain was documented in a study of blood T cell repertoires in COVID-19. Overall study context: Samples taken during acute and convalescent COVID-19 were collected in the United States, Italy and Spain. T cells, B-cell-depleted T cells, or PBMCs supplied cDNA or gDNA.

In the source study's methods: Scientists estimated how many nucleated cells there were by amplifying reference gene primers. Measured with immunoSEQ multiplex PCR; TCRdb has only the in-frame clones, and not every one. V and J calls and clone size are as listed in that table; D and trimming were resolved from the DNA. The sample carries tens of thousands of clones, 65% to 90% recorded once. This clone was seen only a few times. Sequence at one end of the junction differs from germline and may be a read error. CDR3 length equals 13 residues. The germline gives CDR1 SQVTM, CDR2 ANQGSEA. The sequenced sample consisted of peripheral blood. The chain combines TRBV29-1 with TRBJ1-2, with TRBD1 as a possible D gene (5 bases). The TCR was taken from a woman older than 75 with acute or convalescent COVID-19. The CDR3 region has the DNA TGCAGCCCCACTCGCGGGGCGGACCGTCGCCAAATCTTC. Protein product: CSPTRGADRRQIF. Using reference TRBV29-1 and TRBJ1-2 for the parts outside the CDR3, the full variable domain is SAVISQKPSRDICQRGTSLTIQCQVDSQVTMMFWYRQQPGQSLTLIATANQGSEATYESGFVIDKFPISRPNLTFSTLTVSNMSPEDSSIYLCSPTRGADRRQIFGSGTRLTVV.